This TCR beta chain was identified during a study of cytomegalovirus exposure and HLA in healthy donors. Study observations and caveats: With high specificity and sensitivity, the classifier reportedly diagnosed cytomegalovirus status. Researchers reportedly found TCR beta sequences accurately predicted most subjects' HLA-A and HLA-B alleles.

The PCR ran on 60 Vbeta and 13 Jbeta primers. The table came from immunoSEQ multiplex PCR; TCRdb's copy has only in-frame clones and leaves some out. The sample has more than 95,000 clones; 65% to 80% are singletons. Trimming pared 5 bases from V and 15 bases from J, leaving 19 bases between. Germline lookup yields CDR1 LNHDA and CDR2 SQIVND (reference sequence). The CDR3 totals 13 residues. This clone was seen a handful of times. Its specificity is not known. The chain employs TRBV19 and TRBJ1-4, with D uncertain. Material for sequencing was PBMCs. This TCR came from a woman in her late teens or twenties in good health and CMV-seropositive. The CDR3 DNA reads TGTGCCAGTAGTGCCCGCGGCCCTTTTCCGTTGTTTTTT. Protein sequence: CASSARGPFPLFF.